This T cell receptor (beta chain) was identified during a study of a mutant IDH1 vaccine in newly diagnosed glioma. Looking at the study overall: Males made up about 60% and females around 38% of treated patients, whose mean age was roughly 40 years.

The assay was immunoSEQ multiplex PCR, and TCRdb's table has in-frame clones only and misses some. The table lists 65,000 to 70,000 clones, approximately 83% of them singletons, with approximately 2.6% in the top ten. Indicated time point: baseline, week 1 (first vaccination visit). The treatment is: pre-vaccination baseline after standard-of-care therapy. Each of the donors came in with new WHO grade 3 or 4 astrocytomas that were IDH1-mutant and ATRX-lost. In regard to this clone: No antigen is known for it.

Study results and caveats: Pseudoprogression seemingly bore no relation to changes in top peripheral T cell clonotypes. Evidence of vaccine-induced immune responses was documented in approximately 93% of patients.

This CDR3 region has 14 residues. CDR1 MNHNS and CDR2 SASEGT come from the germline V gene. V lost 1 base to trimming and J lost 13 bases, with 14 bases between them. Sample: PBMCs, taken from a glioma patient treated with radiotherapy, temozolomide or both. The sequence came from a man aged 25-45 years with glioma. This rearrangement joins TRBV6-1 to TRBJ1-6; the D is unclear. For the CDR3, the DNA is TGTGCCAGCAGTGAAGGGGGAGGAGTCGGCCCCCTCCACTTT. It encodes CASSEGGGVGPLHF.